Reported below is one T cell receptor beta chain. This record comes from a study of T cells expressing NK-cell markers. TCRdb reprocessed the 5' RACE reads and stores each CDR3 protein as one record, lacking DNA. The sample's table shows 300,000 to 500,000 distinct CDR3 sequences. Sequences were obtained from blood T cells: a sorted CD56 or NKG2C T cell subset, CD4+ or CD8+ T cells, or bulk PBMC T cells (not recorded which). The TCR comes from a woman aged 45-60 years in good health.

CDR3 protein: CAWSPGYEQFF. The chain carries TRBV30 and TRBJ2-1; TCRdb returns TRBD1, unconfirmable since there is no DNA. In germline, CDR1 is GTSNPN, CDR2 SVGIG (reference sequence). This CDR3 region has 11 residues. The full variable domain, in which reference TRBV30 and TRBJ2-1 provide the parts outside the CDR3, is SQTIHQWPATLVQPVGSPLSLECTVEGTSNPNLYWYRQAAGRGLQLLFYSVGIGQISSEVPQNLSASRPQDRQFILSSKKLLLSDSGFYLCAWSPGYEQFFGPGTRLTVL.